The entry below gives a single TCR beta chain sequence along with its context. The record originates from a study of blood T cell repertoires in COVID-19. Study summary: Collection of acute and convalescent COVID-19 samples took place in the United States, Italy and Spain. Sample material is recorded as cDNA or gDNA derived from T cells, B-cell-depleted T cells, or PBMCs.

Deletions cut 1 base from V and 6 bases from J, with 14 bases between. The germline V gene encodes CDR1 KGHSH and CDR2 LQKENI. This CDR3 spans 15 amino acids. In the study's own analysis: Estimation of nucleated cell counts was performed using reference gene primer amplification. The repertoire was sequenced with immunoSEQ multiplex PCR; TCRdb's copy has only in-frame clones and lacks some. V and J calls and clone size are those listed in that table; D and trimming were worked out from the DNA. The data contain around 300,000 clones, roughly nine tenths of them singletons. This clonotype originated in a middle-aged woman who had recovered from COVID-19. The sequenced material came from peripheral blood. The chain links TRBV18 to TRBJ2-3; a weak D match, TRBD1 (6 bases). The CDR3 loop reads CASSPLGQRTDTQYF. CDR3 nucleotides: TGTGCCAGCTCACCACTCGGACAGAGGACGGATACGCAGTATTTT. Variable domain in full (rest from reference TRBV18 and TRBJ2-3): NAGVMQNPRHLVRRRGQEARLRCSPMKGHSHVYWYRQLPEEGLKFMVYLQKENIIDESGMPKERFSAEFPKEGPSILRIQQVVRGDSAAYFCASSPLGQRTDTQYFGPGTRLTVL.